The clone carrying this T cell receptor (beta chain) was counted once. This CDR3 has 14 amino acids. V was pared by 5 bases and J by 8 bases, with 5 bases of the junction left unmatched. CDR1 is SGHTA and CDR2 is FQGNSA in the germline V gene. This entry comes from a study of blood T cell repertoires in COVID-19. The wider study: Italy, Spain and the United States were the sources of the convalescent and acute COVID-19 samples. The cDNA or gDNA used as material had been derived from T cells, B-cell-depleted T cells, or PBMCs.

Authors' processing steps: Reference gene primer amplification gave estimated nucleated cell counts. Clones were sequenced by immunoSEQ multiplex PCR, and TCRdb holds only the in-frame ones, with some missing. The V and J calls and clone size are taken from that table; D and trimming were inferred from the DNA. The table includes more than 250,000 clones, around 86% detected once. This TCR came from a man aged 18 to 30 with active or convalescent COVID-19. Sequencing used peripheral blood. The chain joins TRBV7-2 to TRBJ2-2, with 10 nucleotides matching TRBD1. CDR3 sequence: CASSTRQGAGELFF. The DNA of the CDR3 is TGTGCCAGCAGCACACGACAGGGGGCGGGGGAGCTGTTTTTT.